The 9 T cell receptor beta chains reported below all come from one sample, sequenced in a study of blood T cell repertoires in COVID-19. The data were produced by immunoSEQ multiplex PCR, yet TCRdb's version contains in-frame clones alone and is incomplete. The sample holds over 250,000 clones, about 87% seen once. The sequenced material came from peripheral blood. Receptor source: a woman in her 40s who had recovered from COVID-19.

This clone was detected only once. The chain employs TRBV18 and TRBJ1-2; 8 bases align to TRBD1. The CDR3 consists of 14 residues. Germline CDR1 reads KGHSH; CDR2 reads LQKENI. With V trimmed by 3 bases and J by 8 bases, 8 bases remained unmatched. CDR3 loop: CASSPYDRGRGYTF. The CDR3 coding sequence is TGTGCCAGCTCACCCTATGACAGGGGAAGGGGCTACACCTTC. Filled out from reference TRBV18 and TRBJ1-2, the complete variable domain reads NAGVMQNPRHLVRRRGQEARLRCSPMKGHSHVYWYRQLPEEGLKFMVYLQKENIIDESGMPKERFSAEFPKEGPSILRIQQVVRGDSAAYFCASSPYDRGRGYTFGSGTRLTVV.

This rearrangement joins TRBV6-5 to TRBJ2-3, with a weak D call TRBD2 (6 bases). The CDR3 runs 15 residues. Trimming took off 6 bases at V and 0 bases at J, with 13 bases between the two ends. Germline V gene data show CDR1 as MNHEY and CDR2 as SVGAGI. The CDR3 region is CASSLGRISTDTQYF. CDR3 DNA sequence: TGTGCCAGCAGCCTGGGGAGGATTAGCACAGATACGCAGTATTTT.

This chain connects TRBV5-1 to TRBJ2-5; D is unresolved. The CDR3 has 14 amino acids. Germline-derived CDR1 and CDR2 are SGHRS and YFSETQ. Trimming removed 5 bases from V and 1 base from J, with 12 bases in between. The CDR3 spells CASREVSVQETQYF. The CDR3 region has the DNA TGCGCCAGCAGAGAGGTCAGCGTCCAAGAGACCCAGTACTTC. The whole variable domain, filled in from reference TRBV5-1 and TRBJ2-5, reads KAGVTQTPRYLIKTRGQQVTLSCSPISGHRSVSWYQQTPGQGLQFLFEYFSETQRNKGNFPGRFSGRQFSNSRSEMNVSTLELGDSALYLCASREVSVQETQYFGPGTRLLVL.

The genes are TRBV5-4 and TRBJ2-1; D might be TRBD2 (6 bases). Germline-derived CDR1 and CDR2 are SGHNT and YYREEE (reference sequence). The V end lost 4 bases, the J end lost 6 bases, and 14 bases lay between the germline ends. CDR3 length: 14 residues. The chain's CDR3 is CASSGGARINEQFF. Here the CDR3 DNA reads TGTGCCAGCAGCGGCGGGGCTAGAATCAATGAGCAGTTCTTC.

J is TRBJ2-7 and V is TRBV6-4; no firm D call. Germline values: CDR1 MRHNA, CDR2 SNTAGT. Trimming took 2 bases from V and 4 from J, leaving 6 bases between them. The CDR3 has 12 residues. The CDR3 here is CASSDNAYEQYF. As DNA, the CDR3 is TGTGCCAGCAGTGACAATGCGTACGAGCAGTACTTC.

Only one count was recorded for this clone. The rearrangement joins TRBV7-6 to TRBJ2-7; 7 bases are a match to TRBD1. The germline CDR1 and CDR2 sequences are SGHVS and FNYEAQ. The junction had 4 bases not matched to a gene; V was cut back by 0 bases and J by 2 bases. The CDR3 is 15 amino acids. The CDR3 loop reads CASSLADRNTYEQYF. CDR3 sequence (DNA): TGTGCCAGCAGCTTAGCGGACAGGAACACCTACGAGCAGTACTTC.

The V and J genes are TRBV5-4 and TRBJ2-5; the match to TRBD1 covers 7 bases. CDR3 length: 14 residues. Looked up from germline, CDR1 is SGHNT and CDR2 is YYREEE (reference sequence). J lost 2 bases, V lost 4 bases, and 5 bases had no gene match. The CDR3 DNA is TGTGCCAGCAGCCCGGGGACAGAGCAAGAGACCCAGTACTTC. Its protein is CASSPGTEQETQYF.

The chain joins TRBV19 to TRBJ2-7, with TRBD2 matching 8 bases. The CDR3 is 14 amino acids. Germline CDR1 reads LNHDA; CDR2 reads SQIVND (reference sequence). The trim removed 3 bases at V and 0 bases at J, leaving 1 base unmatched. CDR3 sequence reads: CASSMRGVSYEQYF. The CDR3 DNA is TGTGCCAGTAGTATGCGGGGGGTCTCCTACGAGCAGTACTTC.

V and J are TRBV11-1 and TRBJ1-2; possibly TRBD1 for D (5 bases). CDR1 is SGHAT and CDR2 is FQDESV in the germline V gene (reference sequence). The V and J ends lost 5 bases and 5 bases respectively, with 12 bases between them. This CDR3 is 13 amino acids long. The CDR3 DNA reads TGTGCCAGCAGCCTAATGGGGCAATATGGCTACACCTTC. Translated: CASSLMGQYGYTF.